This T cell receptor beta chain was captured by sequencing in a study of T cells expressing NK-cell markers. TCRdb reanalyzed the 5' RACE reads and collapses them to one entry per CDR3 protein, without DNA. This listing includes under 500,000 distinct CDR3 sequences. CDR1 and CDR2 (germline): LGHDT, YNNKEL (reference sequence). The CDR3 sequence is 15 residues long. The chain uses TRBV3-1 and TRBJ2-5. This sequence was found in a woman between 18 and 75 years old in good health. Sequencing used blood T cells: a sorted CD56 or NKG2C T cell subset, CD4+ or CD8+ T cells, or bulk PBMC T cells (not recorded which). The CDR3 is CASSFRPASQETQYF.